The 29 T cell receptor beta chains listed next were all sequenced from one sample in a study of blood T cell repertoires in COVID-19. TCRdb's copy holds only in-frame clones and misses some; the assay was immunoSEQ multiplex PCR. The sample records a few hundred thousand clones, around 88% being singletons. Sequenced input: PBMCs or T cells enriched from blood (not recorded which). Receptors originate from a woman aged 35 to 49 with acute COVID-19.

This chain links TRBV19 with TRBJ1-2, with 9 positions matching TRBD1. With V trimmed by 7 bases and J by 5 bases, 5 bases remained unmatched. The CDR3 is made up of 13 amino acids. Germline assignment: CDR1 LNHDA and CDR2 SQIVND (reference sequence). The CDR3 loop is CASTRDREYGYTF. The CDR3 nucleotides read TGTGCCAGTACTAGGGACAGGGAATATGGCTACACCTTC.

The chain has TRBV4-3 and TRBJ2-3; tentatively, D is TRBD2 (5 bases). The germline V and J ends were trimmed by 0 bases and 6 bases, with 16 bases remaining between them. CDR1 LGHNA and CDR2 YSLEER come from the germline V gene. The CDR3 has 16 residues. CDR3 nucleotide sequence: TGCGCCAGCAGCCAAGATGGACGGGGAGTTGTGGATACGCAGTATTTT. Residues: CASSQDGRGVVDTQYF.

The V and J genes are TRBV3-1 (or the pseudogene TRBV3-2) and TRBJ2-3, with D tentatively TRBD2 (7 bases). This CDR3 is built from 17 residues. V gave up 0 bases and J gave up 4 bases, with 17 bases separating them. Germline values: CDR1 LGHDT, CDR2 YNNKEL (reference sequence). CDR3 residues: CASSQELPGGLPDTQYF. The CDR3 DNA follows: TGTGCCAGCAGCCAAGAGCTTCCGGGGGGCCTCCCAGATACGCAGTATTTT.

The count of this clone is one. The chain links TRBV7-6 to TRBJ2-3, with 10 bases that match TRBD2. Germline V gene sequence: CDR1 SGHVS, CDR2 FNYEAQ. The CDR3 length is 16 residues. V dropped 5 bases and J dropped 0; count of bases not matched to a gene: 5. CDR3 sequence: CASSPHSGRSTDTQYF. DNA for the CDR3: TGTGCCAGCAGCCCTCATAGCGGGAGGAGCACAGATACGCAGTATTTT.

This clone was detected once. This chain joins TRBV30 and TRBJ1-2; no clear D. V was shortened by 1 base and J by 0 bases, with 9 bases between the two germline ends. The CDR3 has 14 amino acids. Germline CDR1 and CDR2: GTSNPN and SVGIG (reference sequence). CDR3 sequence: CAWSAGRANYGYTF. The CDR3 nucleotides read TGTGCCTGGAGTGCTGGGAGAGCTAACTATGGCTACACCTTC.

The chain joins TRBV29-1 to TRBJ2-7; 7 nucleotides match TRBD2. The junction had 9 bases not matched to a gene; V was cut back by 8 bases and J by 5 bases. CDR1 and CDR2 from the germline V gene are SQVTM and ANQGSEA. The CDR3 runs to 12 residues. CDR3 sequence reads: CSHRERGNEQYF. The CDR3 DNA is TGCAGCCACCGAGAGCGGGGAAACGAGCAGTACTTC.

The gene calls are TRBV4-2 and TRBJ1-2; 8 bases line up with TRBD1. Germline lookup yields CDR1 LGHNA and CDR2 YNFKEQ. The CDR3 totals 16 residues. J lost 1 base, V lost 2 bases, and 6 bases had no gene match. The CDR3 DNA reads TGTGCCAGCAGCCAACTAGGGACAGGACTTAACTATGGCTACACCTTC. It specifies CASSQLGTGLNYGYTF.

This sequence joins TRBV14 and TRBJ2-7; the match to TRBD2 covers 13 bases. Germline V lookup: CDR1 SGHDN, CDR2 FVKESK. There are 20 residues in the CDR3. With 0 bases clipped from V and 2 bases from J, the junction kept 13 bases outside the gene matches. The CDR3 loop reads CASSQDCTSGRAKGTYEQYV. Written as DNA, the CDR3 is TGTGCCAGCAGCCAAGATTGCACTAGCGGGAGGGCCAAAGGTACCTACGAGCAGTACGTC.

The chain uses TRBV7-9 and TRBJ1-2, with 9 bases fitting TRBD1. The CDR3 sequence is 15 residues long. The ends lost 1 base at V and 3 bases at J; junction bases unmatched: 3. Germline CDR1 is SEHNR and CDR2 is FQNEAQ (reference sequence). The CDR3 DNA is TGTGCCAGCAGCTTAGGACAGGGGGAGTACTATGGCTACACCTTC. Its protein product is CASSLGQGEYYGYTF. Supplemented by reference TRBV7-9 and TRBJ1-2, the full variable domain reads DTGVSQNPRHKITKRGQNVTFRCDPISEHNRLYWYRQTLGQGPEFLTYFQNEAQLEKSRLLSDRFSAERPKGSFSTLEIQRTEQGDSAMYLCASSLGQGEYYGYTFGSGTRLTVV.

This chain links TRBV6-5 with TRBJ2-3; the D gene is possibly TRBD2 (7 bases). This CDR3 has 14 residues. V was shortened by 0 bases and J by 6 bases, with 10 bases between the two germline ends. Germline CDR1 reads MNHEY; CDR2 reads SVGAGI. This CDR3 reads CASSYSGGADTQYF. CDR3 nucleotides: TGTGCCAGCAGTTACTCGGGGGGGGCCGATACGCAGTATTTT.

This clone has a handful of counts. This chain links TRBV2 with TRBJ2-1; possible D gene TRBD2, 6 bases. The CDR3 sequence is 12 residues long. V lost 2 bases, J lost 7 bases, and 6 bases lay in between. CDR1 is SNHLY and CDR2 is FYNNEI in the germline V gene. CDR3: CASSERGNEQFF. For the CDR3, the DNA is TGTGCCAGCAGTGAACGGGGGAATGAGCAGTTCTTC.

V and J are TRBV6-5 and TRBJ2-7; TRBD1 is a possible D gene (5 bases). Trimming removed 9 bases at V and 0 bases at J, with 9 bases between. The germline V gene encodes CDR1 MNHEY and CDR2 SVGAGI. The CDR3 has 12 residues. The CDR3 DNA reads as TGTGCCAGTCGACAGAGCTCCTACGAGCAGTACTTC. Translated: CASRQSSYEQYF.

The genes are TRBV7-8 and TRBJ2-7; 9 nucleotides agree with TRBD2. The CDR3 is 16 amino acids. Germline CDR1 reads SGHVS; CDR2 reads FQNEAQ. V gave up 1 base and J gave up 2 bases; unmatched junction bases: 6. CDR3 nucleotide sequence: TGTGCCAGCAGCTTAGGGGTAGCGGGGGATACCTACGAGCAGTACTTC. This codes for CASSLGVAGDTYEQYF.

The rearrangement uses TRBV24-1 and TRBJ1-2; 10 bases fit TRBD1. Germline V gene lookup returns CDR1 KGHDR and CDR2 SFDVKD. The CDR3 is 15 amino acids. V shed 3 bases and J 3 bases; nucleotides not matched to a gene: 3. This CDR3 reads CATSDGTGVDYGYTF. The CDR3, as DNA: TGTGCCACCAGTGATGGGACAGGGGTTGACTATGGCTACACCTTC.

The chain couples TRBV28 to TRBJ2-3; 9 bases are a match to TRBD1. The germline gives CDR1 MDHEN, CDR2 SYDVKM. The CDR3 spans 17 residues. J was trimmed by 1 base and V by 5 bases; bases with no gene match: 10. The chain's CDR3 is CASSIPRDRAGTDTQYF. The CDR3 DNA is TGTGCCAGCAGTATCCCTCGGGACAGGGCTGGCACAGATACGCAGTATTTT.

With regard to this clone: Different DNA sequences within this sample yield the same CDR3. The V and J genes are TRBV5-1 and TRBJ2-7, with TRBD2 as a possible D gene (6 bases). This CDR3 region has 14 residues. Germline V gives CDR1 SGHRS, CDR2 YFSETQ. Trimming took 0 bases from V and 1 from J, leaving 8 bases between them. CDR3 in amino acids: CASSLVGGSYEQYF. CDR3 DNA sequence: TGCGCCAGCAGCTTGGTAGGAGGGTCCTACGAGCAGTACTTC.

CDR3 nucleotides: TGTGCCAGCAGCAGAGACAGGGGTTATGGCTACACCTTC. It encodes CASSRDRGYGYTF. This rearrangement joins TRBV6-5 to TRBJ1-2; 8 bases agree with TRBD1. Looked up from germline, CDR1 is MNHEY and CDR2 is SVGAGI. The length of the CDR3 is 13 residues. The trim removed 6 bases at V and 5 bases at J, leaving 5 bases unmatched.

V usage is TRBV29-1 and J usage is TRBJ1-3; weak D call: TRBD1 (5 bases). Germline-derived CDR1 and CDR2 are SQVTM and ANQGSEA. The CDR3 loop spans 14 amino acids. V was shortened by 1 base and J by 4 bases, with 11 bases between the two germline ends. CDR3 nucleotide sequence: TGCAGCGTTGAAGTAAGGGGATGGGGAAACACCATATATTTT. It translates to CSVEVRGWGNTIYF.

The chain uses TRBV9 and TRBJ1-2; D is uncertain. CDR3 length: 13 residues. Per the germline V gene, CDR1 is SGDLS and CDR2 is YYNGEE. Trimming took off 0 bases at V and 7 bases at J, with 10 bases between the two ends. As DNA, the CDR3 is TGTGCCAGCAGCGTAGGCCCGGGAATTGGCTACACCTTC. Encoded protein: CASSVGPGIGYTF.

The chain employs TRBV11-2 and TRBJ1-3; maybe TRBD1 (5 bases). In germline, CDR1 is SGHAT, CDR2 FQNNGV. The CDR3 is 17 residues long. Trimming removed 5 bases at V and 0 bases at J, with 17 bases between. The CDR3 DNA sequence: TGTGCCAGCAGCCATCGCTGGGGGGGTGACTCTGGAAACACCATATATTTT. It is translated as CASSHRWGGDSGNTIYF. The full variable domain, in which reference TRBV11-2 and TRBJ1-3 provide the parts outside the CDR3, is EAGVAQSPRYKIIEKRQSVAFWCNPISGHATLYWYQQILGQGPKLLIQFQNNGVVDDSQLPKDRFSAERLKGVDSTLKIQPAKLEDSAVYLCASSHRWGGDSGNTIYFGEGSWLTVV.

The chain couples TRBV29-1 to TRBJ2-3, with D possibly being TRBD1 (7 bases). The length of the CDR3 is 19 residues. The ends were cut back, 1 base at V and 0 bases at J, with 23 bases in the middle. The V gene's germline CDR1 is SQVTM and CDR2 ANQGSEA. In DNA form, the CDR3 reads TGCAGCGTTGAAGGAATTGGAAGGGGGGACAGCTCTAGCACAGATACGCAGTATTTT. It codes for CSVEGIGRGDSSSTDTQYF.

The chain employs TRBV27 and TRBJ2-7; D is perhaps TRBD2 (6 bases). Trimming took 4 bases from V and 2 from J, leaving 9 bases between them. Germline V gene sequence: CDR1 MNHEY, CDR2 SMNVEV (reference sequence). The CDR3 covers 13 residues. CDR3 nucleotides: TGTGCCAGCAGTTCCGCGGGGACCTACGAGCAGTACTTC. Translation: CASSSAGTYEQYF.

The chain joins TRBV9 to TRBJ2-5; perhaps TRBD2 as D (5 bases). V lost 4 bases and J 2 bases, leaving 12 bases between the germline ends. CDR3 length equals 14 residues. CDR1 is SGDLS and CDR2 is YYNGEE in the germline V gene. The CDR3 DNA follows: TGTGCCAGCAGCACCCGGGAACGACAAGAGACCCAGTACTTC. As protein: CASSTRERQETQYF.

This clone was found a few times. The rearrangement uses TRBV9 and TRBJ2-7; TRBD1 matches 8 bases. Unmatched junction bases numbered 14, after V lost 6 bases and J lost 6 bases. This CDR3 contains 15 residues. Germline lookup yields CDR1 SGDLS and CDR2 YYNGEE. The CDR3 sequence is CASTSDRERLSEQYV. Here the CDR3 DNA reads TGTGCCAGCACCTCGGACAGGGAAAGATTAAGCGAGCAGTACGTC.

V gene TRBV7-2 combines with J gene TRBJ2-1, with D possibly TRBD1 on 6 matching bases. Trimming pared 5 bases from V and 10 bases from J, leaving 15 bases between. Germline V gene sequence: CDR1 SGHTA, CDR2 FQGNSA. The CDR3 is 13 residues long. CDR3 amino acids: CASSPQGRGEQFF. CDR3 nucleotides: TGTGCCAGCAGCCCCCAGGGGAGAGGGGAGCAGTTCTTC.

The V gene is TRBV5-1, the J gene TRBJ2-6; 12 positions match TRBD2. V gave up 4 bases and J gave up 0 bases; unmatched junction bases: 2. CDR3 size: 17 residues. Germline V gene lookup returns CDR1 SGHRS and CDR2 YFSETQ. The CDR3 DNA is TGCGCCAGCAGCGGGACTAGCGGGTACTCTGGGGCCAACGTCCTGACTTTC. Its translation: CASSGTSGYSGANVLTF.

V usage is TRBV29-1 and J usage is TRBJ1-1; perhaps TRBD1 as D (5 bases). Per the germline V gene, CDR1 is SQVTM and CDR2 is ANQGSEA. The length of the CDR3 is 13 residues. Trimming removed 7 bases at V and 1 base at J, with 13 bases between. In nucleotides, the CDR3 is TGCAGCGCGAAGCCCGGGGGGAACACTGAAGCTTTCTTT. This translates into CSAKPGGNTEAFF.

This clone turned up a few times. The V call is TRBV10-2, the J call TRBJ2-7; 7 nucleotides line up with TRBD1. Germline V gene lookup returns CDR1 WSHSY and CDR2 SAAADI. With V trimmed by 5 bases and J by 7 bases, 2 bases remained unmatched. CDR3 size: 11 residues. CDR3 amino acids: CASSQGDEQYF. CDR3 sequence (DNA): TGCGCCAGCAGTCAGGGGGATGAGCAGTACTTC.

With regard to this clone: The same CDR3 can be traced to other DNA sequences in this sample. Here the CDR3 DNA reads TGTGCCAGCAGCGTGGGACTAGCGGGGGAGACCCAGTACTTC. Translation: CASSVGLAGETQYF. V is TRBV9 and J is TRBJ2-5; 13 positions agree with TRBD2. The CDR3 sequence is 14 residues long. Germline lookup yields CDR1 SGDLS and CDR2 YYNGEE. V gave up 2 bases and J gave up 5 bases; unmatched junction bases: 0.